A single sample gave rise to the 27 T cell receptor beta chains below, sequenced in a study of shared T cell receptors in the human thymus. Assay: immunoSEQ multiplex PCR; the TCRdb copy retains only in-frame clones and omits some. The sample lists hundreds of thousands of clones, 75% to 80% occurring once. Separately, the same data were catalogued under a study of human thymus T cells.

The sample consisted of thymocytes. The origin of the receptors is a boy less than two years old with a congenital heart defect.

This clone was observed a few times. The CDR3 nucleotides read TGTGCCAGCACCCCCAGCGTAACCTACGAGCAGTACTTC. Translating it yields CASTPSVTYEQYF. V gene TRBV6-1 combines with J gene TRBJ2-7, with D hard to call. CDR1 MNHNS and CDR2 SASEGT come from the germline V gene. There are 13 residues in the CDR3. Trimming shortened V by 7 bases and J by 2 bases, and 12 bases separated the two germline ends.

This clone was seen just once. The CDR3 DNA reads as TGCAGCGTTGGAGGGACAGCTCCGACAGTCCCTGATACGAACACTGAAGCTTTCTTT. Translating gives CSVGGTAPTVPDTNTEAFF. The chain has TRBV29-1 and TRBJ1-1; 7 nucleotides match TRBD1. CDR3 size: 19 residues. CDR1 and CDR2 (germline): SQVTM, ANQGSEA. J was trimmed by 1 base and V by 4 bases; bases with no gene match: 21.

The CDR3 DNA reads TGTGCCTGGAGTGCTCAGAAGCCGTGGGGCGAAAACTACGAGCAGTACTTC. It encodes CAWSAQKPWGENYEQYF. This chain links TRBV30 with TRBJ2-7; a possible D gene is TRBD1 (5 bases). The CDR3 spans 17 residues. V was trimmed by 1 base and J by 3 bases, leaving 22 bases between them. CDR1 and CDR2 (germline): GTSNPN, SVGIG (reference sequence).

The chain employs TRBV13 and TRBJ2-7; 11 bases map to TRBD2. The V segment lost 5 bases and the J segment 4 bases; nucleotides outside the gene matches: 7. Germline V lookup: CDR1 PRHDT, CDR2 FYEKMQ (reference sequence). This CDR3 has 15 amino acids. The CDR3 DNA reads TGTGCCAGCAGCAACAGACTAGCGGGAAGATACGAGCAGTACTTC. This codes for CASSNRLAGRYEQYF.

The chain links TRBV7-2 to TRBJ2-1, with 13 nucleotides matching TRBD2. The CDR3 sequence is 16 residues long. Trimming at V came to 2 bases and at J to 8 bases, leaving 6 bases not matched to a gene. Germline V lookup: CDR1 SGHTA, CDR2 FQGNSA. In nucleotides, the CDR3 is TGTGCCAGCAGCTTACTTGGACTAGCGGGAGAACATGAGCAGTTCTTC. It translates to CASSLLGLAGEHEQFF. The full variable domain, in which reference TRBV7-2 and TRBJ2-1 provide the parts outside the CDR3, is GAGVSQSPSNKVTEKGKDVELRCDPISGHTALYWYRQSLGQGLEFLIYFQGNSAPDKSGLPSDRFSAERTGGSVSTLTIQRTQQEDSAVYLCASSLLGLAGEHEQFFGPGTRLTVL.

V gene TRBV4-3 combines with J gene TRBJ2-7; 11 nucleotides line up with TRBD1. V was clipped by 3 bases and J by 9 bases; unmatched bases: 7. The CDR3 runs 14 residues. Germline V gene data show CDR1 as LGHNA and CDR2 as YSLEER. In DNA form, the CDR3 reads TGCGCCAGCAGCCACGGACAGGGGGCGCATGGGCAGTACTTC. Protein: CASSHGQGAHGQYF.

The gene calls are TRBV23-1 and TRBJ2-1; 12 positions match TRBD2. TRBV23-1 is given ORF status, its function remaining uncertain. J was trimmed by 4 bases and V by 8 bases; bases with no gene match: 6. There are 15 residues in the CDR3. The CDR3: CASSSGREGYNEQFF. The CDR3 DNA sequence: TGCGCCAGCTCTAGCGGGAGGGAAGGGTACAATGAGCAGTTCTTC.

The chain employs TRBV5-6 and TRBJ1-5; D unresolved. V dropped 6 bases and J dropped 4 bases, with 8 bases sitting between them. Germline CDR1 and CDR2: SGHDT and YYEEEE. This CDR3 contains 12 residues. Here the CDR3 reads CASIRENQPQHF. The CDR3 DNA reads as TGTGCCAGCATCCGGGAGAATCAGCCCCAGCATTTT. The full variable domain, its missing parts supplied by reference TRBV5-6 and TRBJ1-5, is DAGVTQSPTHLIKTRGQQVTLRCSPKSGHDTVSWYQQALGQGPQFIFQYYEEEERQRGNFPDRFSGHQFPNYSSELNVNALLLGDSALYLCASIRENQPQHFGDGTRLSIL.

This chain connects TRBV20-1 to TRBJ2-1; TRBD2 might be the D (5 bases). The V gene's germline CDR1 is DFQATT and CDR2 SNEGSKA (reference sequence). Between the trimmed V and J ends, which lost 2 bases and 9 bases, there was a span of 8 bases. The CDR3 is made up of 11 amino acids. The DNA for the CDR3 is TGCAGTGCTAGACTAGCAGCTGAGCAGTTCTTC. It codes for CSARLAAEQFF.

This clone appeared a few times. In DNA, the CDR3 is TGTGCCAGCTCACCACCGGGCTGGGGTGACAGCTCTGGAAACACCATATATTTT. Translating it yields CASSPPGWGDSSGNTIYF. This chain connects TRBV18 to TRBJ1-3, with a tentative D call TRBD1 (5 bases). V lost 0 bases and J lost 0, with 15 bases in between. Germline CDR1 reads KGHSH; CDR2 reads LQKENI. The CDR3 is made up of 18 amino acids.

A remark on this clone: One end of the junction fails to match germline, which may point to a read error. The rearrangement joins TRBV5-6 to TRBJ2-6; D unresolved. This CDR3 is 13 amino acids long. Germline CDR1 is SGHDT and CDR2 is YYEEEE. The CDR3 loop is CASSLALRGYPRF. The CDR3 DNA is TGTGCCAGCAGCTTGGCGCTCCGAGGCTATCCCAGATTC.

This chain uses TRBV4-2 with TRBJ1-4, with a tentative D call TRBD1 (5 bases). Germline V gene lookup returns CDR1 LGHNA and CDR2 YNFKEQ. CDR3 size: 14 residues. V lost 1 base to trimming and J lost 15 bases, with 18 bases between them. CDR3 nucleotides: TGTGCCAGCAGCCAAGGGGTAGGGGCTTTCCTGGTGTTTTTT. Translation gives CASSQGVGAFLVFF.

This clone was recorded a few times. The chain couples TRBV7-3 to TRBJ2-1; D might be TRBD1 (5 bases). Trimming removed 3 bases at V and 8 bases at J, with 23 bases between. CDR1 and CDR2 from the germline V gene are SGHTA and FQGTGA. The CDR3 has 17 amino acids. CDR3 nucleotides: TGTGCCAGCAGCTTCCATCGTGGCACAGGTGGGTCATATGAGCAGTTCTTC. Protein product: CASSFHRGTGGSYEQFF.

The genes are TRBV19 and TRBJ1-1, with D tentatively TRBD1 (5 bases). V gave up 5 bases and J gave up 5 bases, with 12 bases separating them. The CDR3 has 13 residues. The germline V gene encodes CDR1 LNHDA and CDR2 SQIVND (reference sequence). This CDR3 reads CASSPGTRTEAFF. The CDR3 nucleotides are TGTGCCAGTAGTCCCGGGACTCGGACTGAAGCTTTCTTT.

For the CDR3, the DNA is TGTGCCAGCAGCCAAGAAACCAGGGGGCGCGGTAGCACAGATACGCAGTATTTT. Residues: CASSQETRGRGSTDTQYF. This chain links TRBV4-2 with TRBJ2-3, with TRBD1 matching over 8 bases. The germline CDR1 and CDR2 sequences are LGHNA and YNFKEQ. V trimming: 0 bases; J trimming: 0 bases; junction bases outside the gene matches: 8. The CDR3 runs to 18 residues.

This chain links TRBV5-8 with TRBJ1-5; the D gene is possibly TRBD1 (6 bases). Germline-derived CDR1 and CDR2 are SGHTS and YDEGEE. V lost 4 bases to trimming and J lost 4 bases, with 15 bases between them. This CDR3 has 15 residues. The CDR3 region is CASSLGGGRNQPQHF. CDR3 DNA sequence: TGTGCCAGCAGCCTCGGGGGGGGCCGGAATCAGCCCCAGCATTTT.

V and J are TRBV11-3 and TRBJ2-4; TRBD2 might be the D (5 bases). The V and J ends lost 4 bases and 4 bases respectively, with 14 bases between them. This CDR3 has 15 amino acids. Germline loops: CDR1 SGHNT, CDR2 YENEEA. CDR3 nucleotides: TGTGCCAGCAGCTACGGGGATCCGGGGAAAAACATTCAGTACTTC. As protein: CASSYGDPGKNIQYF.

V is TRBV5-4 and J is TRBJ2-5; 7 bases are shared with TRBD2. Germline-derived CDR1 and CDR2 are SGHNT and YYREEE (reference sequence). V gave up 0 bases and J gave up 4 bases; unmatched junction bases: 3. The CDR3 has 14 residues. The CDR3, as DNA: TGTGCCAGCAGCTTGGCTCCTAGCGGAGAGACCCAGTACTTC. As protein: CASSLAPSGETQYF.

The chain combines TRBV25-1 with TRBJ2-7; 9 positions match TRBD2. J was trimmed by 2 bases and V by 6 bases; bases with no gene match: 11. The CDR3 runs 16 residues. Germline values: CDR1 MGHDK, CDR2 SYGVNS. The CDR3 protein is CASRRSKLAGAYEQYF. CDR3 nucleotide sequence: TGTGCCAGCAGAAGATCTAAACTAGCGGGCGCCTACGAGCAGTACTTC.

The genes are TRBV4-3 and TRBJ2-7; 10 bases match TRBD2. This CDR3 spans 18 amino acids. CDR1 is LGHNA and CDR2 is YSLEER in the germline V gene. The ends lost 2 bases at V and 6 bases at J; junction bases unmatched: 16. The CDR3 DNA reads TGCGCCAGCAGCCAATGGTCGGTGGAGCGGGAGGGCCCAGGCGAGCAGTACTTC. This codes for CASSQWSVEREGPGEQYF.

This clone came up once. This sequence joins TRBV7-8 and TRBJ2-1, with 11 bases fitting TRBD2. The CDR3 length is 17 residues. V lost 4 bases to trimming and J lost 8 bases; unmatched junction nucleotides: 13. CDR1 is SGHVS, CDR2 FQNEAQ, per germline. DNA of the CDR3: TGTGCCAGCAGCTCCTCCCTACTAGCGGGAGTGCCGGATGAGCAGTTCTTC. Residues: CASSSSLLAGVPDEQFF.

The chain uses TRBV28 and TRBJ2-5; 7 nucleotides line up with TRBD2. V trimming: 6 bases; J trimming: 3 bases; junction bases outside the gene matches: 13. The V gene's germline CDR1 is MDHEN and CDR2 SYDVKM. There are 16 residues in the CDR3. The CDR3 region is CASSLSPGLQEETQYF. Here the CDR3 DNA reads TGTGCCAGCAGCCTCTCACCGGGACTACAAGAAGAGACCCAGTACTTC.

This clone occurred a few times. Here the CDR3 reads CASSFLLAEAFF. CDR3 sequence (DNA): TGTGCCAGCAGCTTCTTGTTAGCTGAAGCTTTCTTT. The genes are TRBV7-9 and TRBJ1-1, with no clear D. The germline CDR1 and CDR2 sequences are SEHNR and FQNEAQ (reference sequence). V lost 3 bases and J 6 bases, leaving 8 bases between the germline ends. The CDR3 length is 12 residues.

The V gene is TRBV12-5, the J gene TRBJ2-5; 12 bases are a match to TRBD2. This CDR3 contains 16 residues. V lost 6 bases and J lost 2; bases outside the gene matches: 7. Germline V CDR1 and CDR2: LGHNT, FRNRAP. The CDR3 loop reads CASGSGTSGLQETQYF. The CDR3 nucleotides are TGTGCTAGTGGGTCAGGGACTAGCGGGTTGCAAGAGACCCAGTACTTC.

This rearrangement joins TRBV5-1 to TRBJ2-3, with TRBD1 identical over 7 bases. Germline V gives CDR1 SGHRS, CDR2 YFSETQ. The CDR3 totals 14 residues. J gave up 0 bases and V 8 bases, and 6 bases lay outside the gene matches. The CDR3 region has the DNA TGCGCCAGTGGTCAGGGGGAAAGCACAGATACGCAGTATTTT. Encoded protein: CASGQGESTDTQYF.

The CDR3 region has the DNA TGTGCCAGCAGCCCTTACGCCCACTACGAGCAGTACTTC. This gives the protein CASSPYAHYEQYF. This chain links TRBV5-4 with TRBJ2-5; D not certain. The tail of the sequence fits TRBJ2-7 better, so the J call may be wrong. Germline V lookup: CDR1 SGHNT, CDR2 YYREEE (reference sequence). The length of the CDR3 is 13 residues.

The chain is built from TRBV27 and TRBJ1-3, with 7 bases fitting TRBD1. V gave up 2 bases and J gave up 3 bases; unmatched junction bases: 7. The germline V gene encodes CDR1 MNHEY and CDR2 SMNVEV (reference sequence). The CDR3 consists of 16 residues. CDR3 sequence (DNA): TGTGCCAGCAGTTTACGACAGGGATGGGGTGGAAACACCATATATTTT. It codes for CASSLRQGWGGNTIYF.